This T cell receptor beta chain was retrieved from a study of PD-1 blockade in classical Hodgkin lymphoma. Exposure to brentuximab vedotin varied, and each patient had relapsed following autologous stem cell transplantation. The method was immunoSEQ multiplex PCR; TCRdb's version includes in-frame clones alone and lacks a portion of them. The sample yields under 40,000 clones, approximately 82% seen once. The source was peripheral blood mononuclear cells (PBMCs), collected before the second cycle of nivolumab. This TCR derives from a human donor with classical Hodgkin lymphoma.

This CDR3 reads CASSLRTNNTEAFF. CDR3 DNA sequence: TGTGCCAGCAGCTTAAGGACAAACAACACTGAAGCTTTCTTT. V and J are TRBV7-9 and TRBJ1-1; a weak D match, TRBD1 (5 bases). The CDR3 runs to 14 residues. The V gene's germline CDR1 is SEHNR and CDR2 FQNEAQ (reference sequence). V was shortened by 2 bases and J by 2 bases, with 9 bases between the two germline ends.